This T cell receptor beta chain was obtained from a study of blood T cells in healthy people across ages. The use of a sample-barcoded 5' primer and a J-beta primer mix characterized a second PCR of about 6 to 11 cycles. A template-switch adaptor containing 12 random nucleotides labeled each cDNA molecule. TCRdb called the 5' RACE reads again in MiXCR, with one record for every CDR3 protein. This repertoire shows about 1.5 million distinct CDR3 sequences, approximately 39% found once; its top ten account for about 4.1%. This clonotype showed up just a few times. Antigen: not known. General study results and limits: Age brought a roughly linear fall in TCR beta diversity measured per million T cells. Possibly confounding the expanded clonotype changes was the fact that donor CMV status was unknown.

V gave up 6 bases and J gave up 2 bases, with 8 bases separating them. The CDR3 length is 13 residues. Germline CDR1 is ENHRY and CDR2 is SYGVKD. Isolation of PBMCs gave at least 7 million cells per sample. This receptor was taken from a woman between 18 and 29 years old in good health. The chain employs TRBV10-3 and TRBJ1-5, with a weak D call TRBD1 (5 bases). The specimen was blood. Here the CDR3 reads CAIRQEGNQPQHF. CDR3 bases: TGTGCCATCAGACAGGAGGGCAATCAGCCCCAGCATTTT.